The clone carrying this TCR beta chain was seen once. Original data processing: It was from reference gene primer amplification that nucleated cell counts were estimated. Repertoires were generated with immunoSEQ multiplex PCR, while TCRdb's copy carries only in-frame clones and drops some. D and trimming were read from the DNA, whereas the V and J calls and clone size are those reported in that table. This table has about 220,000 clones, 80% to 90% appearing once. This specimen belongs to a study of blood T cell repertoires in COVID-19. Ages ranged from about 18 to 89 years, with residence in about 23 US areas. V gave up 5 bases and J gave up 5 bases; unmatched junction bases: 5. The germline CDR1 and CDR2 sequences are MDHEN and SYDVKM. This CDR3 spans 14 amino acids.

V and J are TRBV28 and TRBJ2-7; the match to TRBD2 covers 11 bases. Sequencing was done on a sample of PBMCs or T cells enriched from blood (not recorded which). This clonotype was sampled from a woman aged 18-30 years in a cohort exposed to, infected with or recovered from COVID-19 (not recorded which). CDR3 region: CASSPGLAAHEQYF. The CDR3 region has the DNA TGTGCCAGCAGTCCGGGACTAGCGGCCCACGAGCAGTACTTC.